These 16 T cell receptor beta chains were all obtained from the same sample, sequenced in a study of T cell changes during pregnancy in multiple sclerosis (dated by TCRdb to about 2019). Library preparation used the immunoSEQ multiplex PCR assay. TCRdb took this table from immuneACCESS and kept in-frame rearrangements with V and J called. Such tables lack part of the clones; where checked against another copy, unresolved V genes explain under half of the gap, and the rest is unexplained. This sample comprises some 60,000 clones, about nine tenths of them detected only once. Together, the top ten hold 0.76% of the sample. Sample: CD4+ T cells from peripheral blood mononuclear cells, taken in the first trimester of pregnancy. The receptors derive from a female donor with multiple sclerosis, enrolled in a pregnancy study.

V is TRBV5-6 and J is TRBJ2-5; D may be TRBD1 (5 bases). The CDR3 length is 15 residues. Trimming removed 1 base from V and 4 bases from J, with 14 bases in between. Germline-derived CDR1 and CDR2 are SGHDT and YYEEEE. The chain's CDR3 is CASSLILGQGETQYF. The CDR3 DNA is TGTGCCAGCAGCTTGATCCTTGGGCAGGGAGAGACCCAGTACTTC. The complete variable domain, with remaining parts taken from reference TRBV5-6 and TRBJ2-5, reads DAGVTQSPTHLIKTRGQQVTLRCSPKSGHDTVSWYQQALGQGPQFIFQYYEEEERQRGNFPDRFSGHQFPNYSSELNVNALLLGDSALYLCASSLILGQGETQYFGPGTRLLVL.

The chain employs TRBV2 and TRBJ1-2; D is perhaps TRBD1 (5 bases). Germline assignment: CDR1 SNHLY and CDR2 FYNNEI. Trimming removed 7 bases at V and 2 bases at J, with 14 bases between. CDR3 length equals 14 residues. Here the CDR3 DNA reads TGTGCCAGCAACCGGAGGCGGGGGAACTATGGCTACACCTTC. Amino acids: CASNRRRGNYGYTF.

CDR3 DNA: TGTGCCAGCAGCGTGTCAGGACATCAAAGGGGAAACATTCAGTACTTC. Translating gives CASSVSGHQRGNIQYF. The chain combines TRBV9 with TRBJ2-4; tentatively, D is TRBD1 (5 bases). In germline, CDR1 is SGDLS, CDR2 YYNGEE. The CDR3 covers 16 residues. Trimming pared 2 bases from V and 6 bases from J, leaving 18 bases between.

For this clone: The junction does not match germline at one end; this may be a read error. The chain has TRBV5-4 and TRBJ2-2; weak D call: TRBD2 (5 bases). The germline V gene encodes CDR1 SGHNT and CDR2 YYREEE (reference sequence). The CDR3 is 16 amino acids. The CDR3 DNA reads TGCGCCAGCAGCCAAGAGTCGGGGATGAACACCGGGGAGCTGTTTTTT. Translating it yields CASSQESGMNTGELFF.

The chain recombines TRBV6-1 with TRBJ1-2; D perhaps matches TRBD1 (5 bases). Trimming cost V 4 bases and J 8 bases, with 11 bases left between them. This CDR3 is built from 12 residues. Germline values: CDR1 MNHNS, CDR2 SASEGT. The CDR3 loop is CASSGSPGGYTF. In DNA, the CDR3 is TGTGCCAGCAGTGGGAGTCCAGGGGGCTACACCTTC.

The CDR3 DNA sequence: TGTGCCAGCAGTAGGACAGTGAACACCGGGGAGCTGTTTTTT. This codes for CASSRTVNTGELFF. This sequence joins TRBV27 and TRBJ2-2; maybe TRBD1 (6 bases). The ends were cut back, 5 bases at V and 1 base at J, with 8 bases in the middle. This CDR3 comprises 14 residues. In germline, CDR1 is MNHEY, CDR2 SMNVEV (reference sequence).

The J gene is TRBJ2-7, the V gene TRBV2, with TRBD1 as a possible D gene (6 bases). Germline CDR1 reads SNHLY; CDR2 reads FYNNEI. The CDR3 runs to 12 residues. V was trimmed by 6 bases and J by 4 bases, leaving 10 bases between them. CDR3 sequence (DNA): TGTGCCAGCAGACAGGGCGGATACGAGCAGTACTTC. This translates into CASRQGGYEQYF.

This chain links TRBV30 with TRBJ2-1; 9 positions agree with TRBD1. Germline lookup yields CDR1 GTSNPN and CDR2 SVGIG (reference sequence). CDR3 length: 14 residues. J was trimmed by 6 bases and V by 1 base; bases with no gene match: 4. This chain's CDR3 is CAWSALDRGNEQFF. CDR3 coding DNA: TGTGCCTGGAGTGCTCTGGACAGGGGCAATGAGCAGTTCTTC.

CDR3 in amino acids: CASSIAGQGPEQYF. In DNA form, the CDR3 reads TGTGCCAGTAGTATAGCCGGGCAGGGCCCCGAGCAGTACTTC. The chain employs TRBV19 and TRBJ2-7, with D possibly matching TRBD1 (5 bases). The CDR3 is 14 residues long. Germline V gene sequence: CDR1 LNHDA, CDR2 SQIVND (reference sequence). Between the trimmed V and J ends, which lost 1 base and 6 bases, there was a span of 13 bases.

This rearrangement joins TRBV4-1 to TRBJ2-7, with TRBD2 matching 7 bases. Trimming at V came to 2 bases and at J to 1 base, leaving 5 bases not matched to a gene. CDR3 length: 15 residues. Germline CDR1 is MGHRA and CDR2 is YSYEKL. The CDR3 DNA reads TGCGCCAGCAGCCAAATAGGCGGGGGATCCTACGAGCAGTACTTC. Protein sequence: CASSQIGGGSYEQYF.

The V gene is TRBV19, the J gene TRBJ1-6; 9 nucleotides match TRBD1. CDR1 and CDR2 from the germline V gene are LNHDA and SQIVND (reference sequence). V was clipped by 3 bases and J by 7 bases; unmatched bases: 7. This CDR3 is 16 amino acids long. The CDR3 protein is CASSIGTGQGNSPLHF. CDR3 sequence (DNA): TGTGCCAGTAGTATCGGGACAGGGCAAGGGAATTCACCCCTCCACTTT. Drawing the rest from reference TRBV19 and TRBJ1-6, the complete variable domain is DGGITQSPKYLFRKEGQNVTLSCEQNLNHDAMYWYRQDPGQGLRLIYYSQIVNDFQKGDIAEGYSVSREKKESFPLTVTSAQKNPTAFYLCASSIGTGQGNSPLHFGNGTRLTVT.

V usage is TRBV29-1 and J usage is TRBJ1-3; 10 bases align to TRBD1. The CDR3 has 14 residues. Germline-derived CDR1 and CDR2 are SQVTM and ANQGSEA. V was pared by 7 bases and J by 5 bases, with 8 bases of the junction left unmatched. The DNA of the CDR3 is TGCAGCGCTGCGAGGGACAGGGGTAGAAACACCATATATTTT. Translation gives CSAARDRGRNTIYF. The full variable domain, completed using reference TRBV29-1 and TRBJ1-3, is SAVISQKPSRDICQRGTSLTIQCQVDSQVTMMFWYRQQPGQSLTLIATANQGSEATYESGFVIDKFPISRPNLTFSTLTVSNMSPEDSSIYLCSAARDRGRNTIYFGEGSWLTVV.

The chain employs TRBV2 and TRBJ2-7; 7 bases map to TRBD1. Germline V gene data show CDR1 as SNHLY and CDR2 as FYNNEI. This CDR3 is built from 14 residues. Losses at the gene ends were 8 bases for V and 0 bases for J; bases not matched to a gene: 7. CDR3 sequence reads: CASHQTGPSYEQYF. The CDR3 DNA reads as TGTGCCAGCCACCAGACAGGGCCCTCCTACGAGCAGTACTTC.

This chain uses TRBV6-1 with TRBJ2-1; TRBD1 matches 8 bases. The germline V gene encodes CDR1 MNHNS and CDR2 SASEGT. J lost 8 bases, V lost 2 bases, and 8 bases had no gene match. This CDR3 spans 15 amino acids. CDR3 residues: CASSEPWTGKDEQFF. The CDR3 region has the DNA TGTGCCAGCAGTGAACCCTGGACAGGGAAGGATGAGCAGTTCTTC.

The gene calls are TRBV21-1 and TRBJ2-3; TRBD1 reflects the table's D call only, with no check against the DNA. TRBV21-1 corresponds to a pseudogene. This CDR3 has 23 amino acids. The CDR3 coding sequence is TGTGCCAGCAGGAGGAGCGGACAGGGCCGGGGGGCTACCCCCCGGCTTCATGTCGATACGCAGTATTTT. Translation: CASRRSGQGRGATPRLHVDTQYF.

The V and J genes are TRBV9 and TRBJ1-1; weak D call: TRBD1 (6 bases). The CDR3 spans 14 residues. Trimming removed 4 bases at V and 4 bases at J, with 14 bases between. In germline, CDR1 is SGDLS, CDR2 YYNGEE. The CDR3 DNA reads as TGTGCCAGCAGCCCCCGAGGGGGTGGCACTGAAGCTTTCTTT. Amino acid sequence: CASSPRGGGTEAFF.